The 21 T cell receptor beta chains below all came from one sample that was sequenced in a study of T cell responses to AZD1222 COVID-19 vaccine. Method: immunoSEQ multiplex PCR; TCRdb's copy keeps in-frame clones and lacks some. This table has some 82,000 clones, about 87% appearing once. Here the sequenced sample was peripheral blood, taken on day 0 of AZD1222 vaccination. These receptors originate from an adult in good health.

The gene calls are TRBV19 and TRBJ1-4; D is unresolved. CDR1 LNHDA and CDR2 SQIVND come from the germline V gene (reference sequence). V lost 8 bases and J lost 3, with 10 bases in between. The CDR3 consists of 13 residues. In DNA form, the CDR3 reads TGTGCCAGTGAAGCAGTACCTAATGAAAAACTGTTTTTT. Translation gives CASEAVPNEKLFF. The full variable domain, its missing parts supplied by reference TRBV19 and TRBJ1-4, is DGGITQSPKYLFRKEGQNVTLSCEQNLNHDAMYWYRQDPGQGLRLIYYSQIVNDFQKGDIAEGYSVSREKKESFPLTVTSAQKNPTAFYLCASEAVPNEKLFFGSGTQLSVL.

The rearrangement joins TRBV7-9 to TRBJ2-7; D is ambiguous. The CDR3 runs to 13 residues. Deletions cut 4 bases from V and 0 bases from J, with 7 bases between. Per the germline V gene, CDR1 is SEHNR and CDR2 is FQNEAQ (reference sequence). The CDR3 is CASSYANSYEQYF. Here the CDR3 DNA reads TGTGCCAGCAGCTACGCGAACTCCTACGAGCAGTACTTC.

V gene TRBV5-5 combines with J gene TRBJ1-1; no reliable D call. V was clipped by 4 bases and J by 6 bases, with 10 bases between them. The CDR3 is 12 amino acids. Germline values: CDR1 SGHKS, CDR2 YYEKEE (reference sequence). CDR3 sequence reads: CASSHSTPEAFF. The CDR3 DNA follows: TGTGCCAGCAGCCACAGTACCCCTGAAGCTTTCTTT.

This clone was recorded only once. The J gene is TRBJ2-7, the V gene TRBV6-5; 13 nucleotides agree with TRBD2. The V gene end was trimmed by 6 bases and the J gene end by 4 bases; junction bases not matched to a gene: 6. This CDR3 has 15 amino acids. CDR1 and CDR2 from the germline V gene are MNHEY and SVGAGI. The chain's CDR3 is CASSYPGLAGYEQYF. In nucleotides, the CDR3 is TGTGCCAGCAGCTACCCGGGACTAGCGGGATACGAGCAGTACTTC.

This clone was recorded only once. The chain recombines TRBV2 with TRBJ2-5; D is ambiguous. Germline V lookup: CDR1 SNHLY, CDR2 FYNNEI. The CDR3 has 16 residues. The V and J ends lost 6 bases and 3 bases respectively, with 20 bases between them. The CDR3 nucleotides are TGTGCCAGCAGAGAGTGGACCACCTTGTATGAAGAGACCCAGTACTTC. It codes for CASREWTTLYEETQYF.

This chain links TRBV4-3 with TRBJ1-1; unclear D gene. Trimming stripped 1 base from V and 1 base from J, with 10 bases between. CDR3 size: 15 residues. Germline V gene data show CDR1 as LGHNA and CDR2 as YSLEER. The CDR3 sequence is CASSQVVTTNTEAFF. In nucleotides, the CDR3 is TGCGCCAGCAGCCAAGTGGTCACTACGAACACTGAAGCTTTCTTT.

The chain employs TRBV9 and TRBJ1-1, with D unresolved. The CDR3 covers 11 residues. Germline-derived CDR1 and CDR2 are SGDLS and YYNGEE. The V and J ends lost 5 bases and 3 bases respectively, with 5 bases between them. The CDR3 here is CASSRDTEAFF. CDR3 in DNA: TGTGCCAGCAGTCGGGACACTGAAGCTTTCTTT.

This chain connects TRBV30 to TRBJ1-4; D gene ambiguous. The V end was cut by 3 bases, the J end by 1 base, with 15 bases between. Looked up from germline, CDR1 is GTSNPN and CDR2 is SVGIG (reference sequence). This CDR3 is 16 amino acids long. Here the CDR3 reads CAWSYPIGKTNEKLFF. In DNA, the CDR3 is TGTGCCTGGAGCTACCCCATAGGGAAAACTAATGAAAAACTGTTTTTT.

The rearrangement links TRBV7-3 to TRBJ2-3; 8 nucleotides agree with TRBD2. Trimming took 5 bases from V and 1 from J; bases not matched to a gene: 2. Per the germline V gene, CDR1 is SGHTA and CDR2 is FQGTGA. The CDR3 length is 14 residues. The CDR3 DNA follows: TGTGCCAGCAGCAGTAGCGGGGGCACAGATACGCAGTATTTT. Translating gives CASSSSGGTDTQYF. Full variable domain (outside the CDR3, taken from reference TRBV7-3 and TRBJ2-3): GAGVSQTPSNKVTEKGKYVELRCDPISGHTALYWYRQSLGQGPEFLIYFQGTGAADDSGLPNDRFFAVRPEGSVSTLKIQRTERGDSAVYLCASSSSGGTDTQYFGPGTRLTVL.

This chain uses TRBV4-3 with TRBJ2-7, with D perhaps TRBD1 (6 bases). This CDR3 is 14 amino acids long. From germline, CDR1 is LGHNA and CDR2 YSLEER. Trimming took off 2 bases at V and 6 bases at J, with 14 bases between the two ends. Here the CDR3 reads CASSQKQGGGEQYF. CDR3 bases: TGCGCCAGCAGCCAAAAACAGGGTGGCGGCGAGCAGTACTTC.

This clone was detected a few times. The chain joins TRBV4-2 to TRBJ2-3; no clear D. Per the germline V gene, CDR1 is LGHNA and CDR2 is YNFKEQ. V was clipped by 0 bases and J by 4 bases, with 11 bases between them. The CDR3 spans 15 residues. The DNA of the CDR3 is TGTGCCAGCAGCCAAGAAAACGGCGGCGCAGATACGCAGTATTTT. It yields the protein CASSQENGGADTQYF.

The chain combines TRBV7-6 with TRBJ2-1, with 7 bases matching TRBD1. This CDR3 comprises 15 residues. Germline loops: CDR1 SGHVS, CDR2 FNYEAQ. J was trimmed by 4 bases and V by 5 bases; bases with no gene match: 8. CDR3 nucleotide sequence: TGTGCCAGCAGCCCCCCAGACAGGGCGTACAATGAGCAGTTCTTC. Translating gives CASSPPDRAYNEQFF.

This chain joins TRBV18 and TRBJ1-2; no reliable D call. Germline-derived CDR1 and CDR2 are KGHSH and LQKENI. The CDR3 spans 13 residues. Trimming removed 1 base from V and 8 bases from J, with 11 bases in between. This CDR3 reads CASSPRAGEGYTF. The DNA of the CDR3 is TGTGCCAGCTCACCACGAGCTGGGGAAGGCTACACCTTC.

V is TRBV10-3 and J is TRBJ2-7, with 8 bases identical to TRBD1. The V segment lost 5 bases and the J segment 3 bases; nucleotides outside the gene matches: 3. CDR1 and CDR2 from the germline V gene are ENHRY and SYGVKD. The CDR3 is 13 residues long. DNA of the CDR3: TGTGCCATCAGTACGACAGGGGACTACGAGCAGTACTTC. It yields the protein CAISTTGDYEQYF.

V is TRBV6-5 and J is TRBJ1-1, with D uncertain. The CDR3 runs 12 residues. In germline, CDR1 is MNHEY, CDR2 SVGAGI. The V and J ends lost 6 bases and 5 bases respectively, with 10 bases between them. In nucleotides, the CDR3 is TGTGCCAGCAGCTGGACCAGAACTGAAGCTTTCTTT. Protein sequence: CASSWTRTEAFF.

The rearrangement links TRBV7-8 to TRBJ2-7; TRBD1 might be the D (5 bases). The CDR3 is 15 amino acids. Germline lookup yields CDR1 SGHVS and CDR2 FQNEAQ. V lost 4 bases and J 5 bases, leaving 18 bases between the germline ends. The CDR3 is CASSSQLPGADEQYF. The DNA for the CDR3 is TGTGCCAGCAGCTCCCAATTACCTGGGGCGGACGAGCAGTACTTC.

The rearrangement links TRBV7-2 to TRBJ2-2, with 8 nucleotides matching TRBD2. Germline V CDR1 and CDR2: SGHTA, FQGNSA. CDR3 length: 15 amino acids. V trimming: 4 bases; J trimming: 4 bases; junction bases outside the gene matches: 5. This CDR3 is CASSSGGGGTGELFF. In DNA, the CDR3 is TGTGCCAGCAGCTCGGGAGGGGGAGGCACCGGGGAGCTGTTTTTT. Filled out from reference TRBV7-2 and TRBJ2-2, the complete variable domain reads GAGVSQSPSNKVTEKGKDVELRCDPISGHTALYWYRQSLGQGLEFLIYFQGNSAPDKSGLPSDRFSAERTGGSVSTLTIQRTQQEDSAVYLCASSSGGGGTGELFFGEGSRLTVL.

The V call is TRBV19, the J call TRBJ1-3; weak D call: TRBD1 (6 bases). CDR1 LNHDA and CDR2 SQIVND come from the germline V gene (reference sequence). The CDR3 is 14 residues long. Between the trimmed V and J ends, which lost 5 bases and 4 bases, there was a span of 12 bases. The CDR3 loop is CASSLGGRGNTIYF. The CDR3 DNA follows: TGTGCCAGTAGTCTCGGGGGCCGGGGAAACACCATATATTTT.

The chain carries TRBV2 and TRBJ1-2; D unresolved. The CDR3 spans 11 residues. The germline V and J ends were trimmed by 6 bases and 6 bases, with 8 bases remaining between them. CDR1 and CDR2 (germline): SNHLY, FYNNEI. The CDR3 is CASRLTHGYTF. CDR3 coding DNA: TGTGCCAGCAGGTTGACTCATGGCTACACCTTC. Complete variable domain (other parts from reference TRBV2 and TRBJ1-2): EPEVTQTPSHQVTQMGQEVILRCVPISNHLYFYWYRQILGQKVEFLVSFYNNEISEKSEIFDDQFSVERPDGSNFTLKIRSTKLEDSAMYFCASRLTHGYTFGSGTRLTVV.

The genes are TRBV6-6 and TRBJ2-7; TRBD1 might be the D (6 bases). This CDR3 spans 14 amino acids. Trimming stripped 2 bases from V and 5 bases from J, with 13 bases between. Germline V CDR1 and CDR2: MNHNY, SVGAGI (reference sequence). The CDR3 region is CASSYTGQFHEQYF. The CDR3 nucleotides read TGTGCCAGCAGTTACACTGGACAGTTCCACGAGCAGTACTTC.

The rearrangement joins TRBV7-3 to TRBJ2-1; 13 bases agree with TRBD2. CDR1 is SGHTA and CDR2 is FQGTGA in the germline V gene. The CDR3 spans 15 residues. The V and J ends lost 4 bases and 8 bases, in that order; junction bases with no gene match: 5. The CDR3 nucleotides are TGTGCCAGCAGCTCAAACGGACTAGCGGGGGATGAGCAGTTCTTC. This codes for CASSSNGLAGDEQFF.